Below, one T cell receptor beta chain is given with its context. This CDR3 is 14 amino acids long. Germline V gives CDR1 SNHLY, CDR2 FYNNEI. The V end lost 5 bases, the J end lost 0 bases, and 8 bases lay between the germline ends. The data originate from a study of blood T cells in healthy people across ages. Isolation per sample recovered at least 6 million PBMCs. Together with a sample-barcoded 5' primer, a J-beta primer mix was included in a second PCR lasting roughly 6 to 12 cycles. A tag from a template-switch adaptor with 12 random nucleotides marked each cDNA molecule. No fewer than 2.5 million CDR3-containing paired-end reads came from each sample. TCRdb reprocessed the 5' RACE reads via MiXCR and lists one record per CDR3 protein. Among 980,000 or so distinct CDR3 sequences listed, 45% to 50% were seen once.

This receptor was identified in a man aged 25-45 years in good health. The chain employs TRBV2 and TRBJ1-5, with D possibly being TRBD1 (5 bases). Sequenced input: blood. As DNA, the CDR3 is TGTGCCAGCAGTCAACAGGTTAGCAATCAGCCCCAGCATTTT. Protein product: CASSQQVSNQPQHF.